What follows are 31 T cell receptor beta chains derived from one specimen sequenced in a study of blood T cells in healthy people across ages. Then a second PCR, running roughly 7 to 11 cycles, was carried out with a sample-barcoded 5' primer and a J-beta primer mix. TCRdb re-called the 5' RACE reads through MiXCR, storing one row per CDR3 protein. The table includes about 1,500,000 distinct CDR3 sequences, about 28% detected once. The sample taken for sequencing was blood. Receptors originate from a woman aged 30 to 39 in good health.

This clonotype appeared a few times. The gene calls are TRBV7-2 and TRBJ2-5; no reliable D call. This CDR3 is built from 13 residues. Trimming removed 5 bases from V and 4 bases from J, with 11 bases in between. Germline loops: CDR1 SGHTA, CDR2 FQGNSA. The CDR3 DNA sequence: TGTGCCAGCAGCGCGCTAAGAGGAGAGACCCAGTACTTC. Its translation: CASSALRGETQYF.

This sequence joins TRBV5-1 and TRBJ2-5; a possible D gene is TRBD1 (6 bases). CDR1 SGHRS and CDR2 YFSETQ come from the germline V gene. The CDR3 contains 15 residues. The ends were cut back, 3 bases at V and 3 bases at J, with 15 bases in the middle. The DNA of the CDR3 is TGCGCCAGCAGCTCTCTACAGGGAATCGAAGAGACCCAGTACTTC. Translating gives CASSSLQGIEETQYF.

This clonotype appeared many times. The chain uses TRBV5-1 and TRBJ2-5; D may be TRBD1 (6 bases). Germline CDR1 is SGHRS and CDR2 is YFSETQ. The length of the CDR3 is 13 residues. V shed 9 bases and J shed 2 bases, with 14 bases lying between them. CDR3 in amino acids: CATNTGQQETQYF. The CDR3 DNA is TGCGCCACGAACACCGGACAGCAAGAGACCCAGTACTTC.

The chain links TRBV2 to TRBJ2-7; 11 positions match TRBD1. With the DNA end fitting TRBJ2-5 better, the J assignment may be wrong. Germline V gives CDR1 SNHLY, CDR2 FYNNEI. This CDR3 comprises 15 residues. Here the CDR3 reads CASTPRTGGKETQYF. CDR3 DNA: TGTGCCAGCACACCCCGGACAGGGGGCAAAGAGACCCAGTACTTC.

This clonotype was seen at least ten times. The rearrangement links TRBV6-5 to TRBJ2-7, with a weak D call TRBD1 (5 bases). Germline assignment: CDR1 MNHEY and CDR2 SVGAGI. This CDR3 has 17 residues. The V end lost 2 bases, the J end lost 0 bases, and 17 bases lay between the germline ends. The chain's CDR3 is CASSYGSPTVASYEQYF. The CDR3 region has the DNA TGTGCCAGCAGTTACGGTTCACCGACAGTTGCCTCCTACGAGCAGTACTTC.

Ten or more counts support this clonotype. This chain connects TRBV20-1 to TRBJ2-7, with 13 bases that match TRBD2. Trimming took 3 bases from V and 3 from J; bases not matched to a gene: 5. CDR1 is DFQATT, CDR2 SNEGSKA, per germline (reference sequence). CDR3 length: 15 residues. The DNA of the CDR3 is TGCAGTGCTAGGCGGGGGACTAGCGGGATCTACGAGCAGTACTTC. Translated: CSARRGTSGIYEQYF.

V gene TRBV14 combines with J gene TRBJ2-1, with TRBD1 matching 7 bases. Germline values: CDR1 SGHDN, CDR2 FVKESK. The trim removed 3 bases at V and 7 bases at J, leaving 9 bases unmatched. There are 15 residues in the CDR3. The CDR3 nucleotides are TGTGCCAGCAGCCAGATGACAGGGAAAAGGAATGAGCAGTTCTTC. It encodes CASSQMTGKRNEQFF. Using reference TRBV14 and TRBJ2-1 for the parts outside the CDR3, the full variable domain is EAGVTQFPSHSVIEKGQTVTLRCDPISGHDNLYWYRRVMGKEIKFLLHFVKESKQDESGMPNNRFLAERTGGTYSTLKVQPAELEDSGVYFCASSQMTGKRNEQFFGPGTRLTVL.

The sample holds a few counts of this clonotype. The chain combines TRBV6-5 with TRBJ2-5; D is unresolved. Germline V gene data show CDR1 as MNHEY and CDR2 as SVGAGI. The CDR3 has 16 amino acids. V was pared by 0 bases and J by 4 bases, with 15 bases between. The CDR3 sequence: CASSYSAPTSGETQYF. DNA of the CDR3: TGTGCCAGCAGTTACTCGGCACCCACAAGTGGAGAGACCCAGTACTTC.

This clonotype was found once. The V and J genes are TRBV27 and TRBJ1-2; maybe TRBD1 (5 bases). The germline V and J ends were trimmed by 7 bases and 7 bases, with 16 bases remaining between them. This CDR3 is built from 13 residues. Germline V gives CDR1 MNHEY, CDR2 SMNVEV (reference sequence). In DNA, the CDR3 is TGTGCCAGCAACTGGGACGGTCGGAGTGGCTACACCTTC. Translation: CASNWDGRSGYTF.

The chain has TRBV20-1 and TRBJ2-1; 7 bases fit TRBD1. Germline-derived CDR1 and CDR2 are DFQATT and SNEGSKA (reference sequence). CDR3 size: 14 residues. Unmatched junction bases numbered 7, after V lost 5 bases and J lost 3 bases. The CDR3 coding sequence is TGCAGTGCTCTTCCAGGGGGAAACTACAATGAGCAGTTCTTC. Encoded protein: CSALPGGNYNEQFF.

This clonotype was detected only a few times. The V call is TRBV11-2, the J call TRBJ2-5; 8 bases agree with TRBD1. This CDR3 has 16 residues. With V trimmed by 6 bases and J by 4 bases, 13 bases remained unmatched. The V gene's germline CDR1 is SGHAT and CDR2 FQNNGV. The DNA of the CDR3 is TGTGCCAGCAGTTCCCGGACAGGGAGTGTAGGAGAGACCCAGTACTTC. Encoded protein: CASSSRTGSVGETQYF.

In the case of this clonotype: The CDR3 does not close with the conserved phenylalanine or tryptophan, likely indicating a read error. The CDR3 region has the DNA TGTGCCAGCAGTTTTCCCAGCGGGGGGGCTGTAAGGGAGCAGTACTTA. Residues: CASSFPSGGAVREQYL. The gene calls are TRBV12-3 or TRBV12-4 and TRBJ2-4; 10 bases are a match to TRBD2. The CDR3 loop spans 16 amino acids. The trim removed 3 bases at V and 13 bases at J, leaving 15 bases unmatched.

This rearrangement joins TRBV10-3 to TRBJ2-5; tentatively, D is TRBD2 (6 bases). Deletions cut 5 bases from V and 5 bases from J, with 18 bases between. In germline, CDR1 is ENHRY, CDR2 SYGVKD. The length of the CDR3 is 15 residues. The CDR3: CAISPLLAVRETQYF. The CDR3 DNA reads as TGTGCCATCAGTCCTTTATTAGCGGTCAGGGAGACCCAGTACTTC.

This clonotype came up a few times. The chain recombines TRBV20-1 with TRBJ2-3, with unresolved D. The germline V and J ends were trimmed by 6 bases and 3 bases, with 13 bases remaining between them. CDR1 DFQATT and CDR2 SNEGSKA come from the germline V gene (reference sequence). The CDR3 extends over 13 amino acids. The CDR3 loop reads CSALLARTDTQYF. The DNA for the CDR3 is TGCAGTGCCCTACTCGCGCGGACAGATACGCAGTATTTT.

Many counts were recorded for this clonotype. The chain is built from TRBV9 and TRBJ2-1; tentative D call: TRBD2 (7 bases). The V gene's germline CDR1 is SGDLS and CDR2 YYNGEE. Trimming pared 3 bases from V and 4 bases from J, leaving 14 bases between. The length of the CDR3 is 15 residues. CDR3 loop: CASSEGGAQYNEQFF. In DNA, the CDR3 is TGTGCCAGCAGCGAAGGGGGGGCCCAATACAATGAGCAGTTCTTC.

The V and J genes are TRBV7-2 and TRBJ1-2; 7 bases map to TRBD1. Germline V gene data show CDR1 as SGHTA and CDR2 as FQGNSA. This CDR3 has 15 amino acids. V was pared by 5 bases and J by 2 bases, with 8 bases of the junction left unmatched. This chain's CDR3 is CASSPTTGQNYGYTF. CDR3 bases: TGTGCCAGCAGCCCGACGACGGGACAGAACTATGGCTACACCTTC.

The chain links TRBV5-1 to TRBJ2-7; perhaps D is TRBD1 or TRBD2 (5 bases each). V was clipped by 2 bases and J by 6 bases, with 18 bases between them. Per germline, CDR1 SGHRS and CDR2 YFSETQ. The CDR3 runs to 15 residues. CDR3 in DNA: TGCGCCAGCAGCTTAGCTAACCGGGGCCGGAGCGAGCAGTACTTC. Protein product: CASSLANRGRSEQYF.

Here the CDR3 DNA reads TGTGCCTGGGCGGGGGGCAGGGCCCCCTACTACGAGCAGTACTTC. This gives the protein CAWAGGRAPYYEQYF. The chain employs TRBV30 and TRBJ2-7; 8 bases are a match to TRBD2. This CDR3 is built from 15 residues. V shed 5 bases and J 3 bases; nucleotides not matched to a gene: 12. Per germline, CDR1 GTSNPN and CDR2 SVGIG (reference sequence).

This clonotype is a singleton in its sample. The junction does not match germline at one end; this may be a read error. The CDR3 reads CAISDAGRNTGERFF. The CDR3 DNA reads as TGTGCCATCAGTGACGCCGGGAGGAACACCGGGGAGCGGTTTTTT. V gene TRBV10-3 combines with J gene TRBJ2-2; 7 bases map to TRBD2. Germline values: CDR1 ENHRY, CDR2 SYGVKD. CDR3 length equals 15 residues.

The chain combines TRBV7-9 with TRBJ1-2, with D uncertain. The CDR3 consists of 15 residues. Trimming took off 4 bases at V and 6 bases at J, with 18 bases between the two ends. Germline V lookup: CDR1 SEHNR, CDR2 FQNEAQ (reference sequence). This CDR3 is CASSSDFGEWDGYTF. The CDR3 DNA reads as TGTGCCAGCAGCTCAGACTTTGGGGAGTGGGATGGCTACACCTTC.

As to this clonotype: Sequence at one end of the junction differs from germline and may be a read error. The chain is built from TRBV28 and TRBJ2-5; 7 positions match TRBD2. The germline CDR1 and CDR2 sequences are MDHEN and SYDVKM. The CDR3 spans 17 residues. CDR3 sequence reads: CDSSPGGGRSYQETQYF. CDR3 bases: TGTGACAGCAGTCCGGGCGGGGGTCGATCGTACCAAGAGACCCAGTACTTC.

This clonotype was recorded many times. The chain employs TRBV5-1 and TRBJ1-2, with D tentatively TRBD1 (6 bases). The germline V gene has CDR1 SGHRS and CDR2 YFSETQ. Trimming shortened V by 0 bases and J by 7 bases, and 13 bases separated the two germline ends. This CDR3 region has 14 residues. CDR3 sequence (DNA): TGCGCCAGCAGCTTGGGACAGGAGGCGACTGGCTACACCTTC. It encodes CASSLGQEATGYTF.

A remark on this clonotype: This may be a read error, as it is one base from a much larger clone. This rearrangement joins TRBV5-1 to TRBJ2-1; D uncertain. The germline V gene encodes CDR1 SGHRS and CDR2 YFSETQ. The CDR3 sequence is 16 residues long. The CDR3 DNA follows: TGCGCCAGCAGCTTGGCCTCCAGGACCCGGTCCAATGAGCAGGTCTTC. Translation gives CASSLASRTRSNEQVF.

This sequence joins TRBV2 and TRBJ2-3; TRBD2 matches at 7 bases. The germline gives CDR1 SNHLY, CDR2 FYNNEI. The CDR3 length is 14 residues. Trimming removed 8 bases from V and 3 bases from J; junction bases left unmatched: 8. CDR3 bases: TGTGCCAGCGGCGGGGGTAGCGGGACAGATACGCAGTATTTT. It translates to CASGGGSGTDTQYF. The variable domain in full, completed from reference TRBV2 and TRBJ2-3, reads EPEVTQTPSHQVTQMGQEVILRCVPISNHLYFYWYRQILGQKVEFLVSFYNNEISEKSEIFDDQFSVERPDGSNFTLKIRSTKLEDSAMYFCASGGGSGTDTQYFGPGTRLTVL.

CDR3 in DNA: TGTGCCAGCAGCTCTCGACTAGCCCGGAAAGACACAGATACGCAGTATTTT. It codes for CASSSRLARKDTDTQYF. V gene TRBV7-2 combines with J gene TRBJ2-3; 7 bases match TRBD2. CDR1 is SGHTA, CDR2 FQGNSA, per germline. This CDR3 comprises 17 residues. Trimming took 4 bases from V and 2 from J; bases not matched to a gene: 12.

The V call is TRBV10-2, the J call TRBJ1-6; a possible D gene is TRBD1 (5 bases). Germline V lookup: CDR1 WSHSY, CDR2 SAAADI. With 6 bases removed from V and 5 bases from J, the gap between germline ends came to 8 bases. The CDR3 contains 13 residues. The CDR3 region is CASRPGDNSPLHF. The CDR3 DNA follows: TGCGCCAGCAGACCGGGGGATAATTCACCCCTCCACTTT.

This clonotype was seen at least ten times. The chain couples TRBV28 to TRBJ2-5; 9 nucleotides agree with TRBD1. The CDR3 spans 15 residues. V shed 3 bases and J 2 bases; nucleotides not matched to a gene: 4. Germline loops: CDR1 MDHEN, CDR2 SYDVKM. CDR3 nucleotide sequence: TGTGCCAGCAGTTTGTCCGGGACAGGGCAAGAGACCCAGTACTTC. This encodes CASSLSGTGQETQYF.

The chain has TRBV18 and TRBJ1-2, with 8 bases aligning to TRBD1. After removal of 6 bases from V and 1 base from J, the junction contained 4 bases not matched to a gene. Germline CDR1 reads KGHSH; CDR2 reads LQKENI. The CDR3 has 14 amino acids. CDR3 nucleotide sequence: TGTGCCAGCTCGCCGGACAGGGTTAACTATGGCTACACCTTC. Its translation is CASSPDRVNYGYTF.

This clonotype has only a few counts. The J gene is TRBJ2-3, the V gene TRBV11-2, with TRBD2 as a possible D gene (6 bases). Germline CDR1 reads SGHAT; CDR2 reads FQNNGV. V dropped 3 bases and J dropped 1 base, with 14 bases sitting between them. This CDR3 spans 16 amino acids. The DNA for the CDR3 is TGTGCCAGCAGCTTCCCCCCGTGGGGGGGCACAGATACGCAGTATTTT. Translated: CASSFPPWGGTDTQYF.

Note on this clonotype: This may be a read error: a much more frequent sequence differs by one nucleotide. The rearrangement joins TRBV7-2 to TRBJ2-7; 9 positions match TRBD1. The germline gives CDR1 SGHTA, CDR2 FQGNSA. This CDR3 has 16 residues. With V trimmed by 5 bases and J by 2 bases, 10 bases remained unmatched. CDR3 loop: CASSHWEGQGPYEQYF. CDR3 DNA: TGTGCCAGCAGCCATTGGGAGGGACAGGGACCCTACGAGCAGTACTTC. The whole variable domain, filled in from reference TRBV7-2 and TRBJ2-7, reads GAGVSQSPSNKVTEKGKDVELRCDPISGHTALYWYRQSLGQGLEFLIYFQGNSAPDKSGLPSDRFSAERTGGSVSTLTIQRTQQEDSAVYLCASSHWEGQGPYEQYFGPGTRLTVT.

The genes are TRBV12-3 or TRBV12-4 and TRBJ2-5; 11 positions agree with TRBD2. The CDR3 runs to 15 residues. Trimming at V came to 6 bases and at J to 5 bases, leaving 8 bases not matched to a gene. CDR3 loop: CASSSRLAGSETQYF. The DNA of the CDR3 is TGTGCCAGCAGCTCCCGACTAGCGGGGTCCGAGACCCAGTACTTC.